This record concerns one T cell receptor beta chain sequence. RNA, at about 0.5 to 1 ug, was reverse transcribed with random hexamers. One entry per CDR3 protein, called by TCRdb with MiXCR from the immunoSEQ multiplex PCR reads. Here the sample spans about 280,000 distinct CDR3 sequences, approximately 81% being singletons. This specimen comes from a study of CD8 T cells in Susac syndrome. Sequencing of TCR beta, carried out with a high-throughput approach, was applied to CD8+ and CD4+ T cells from the blood. V was clipped by 0 bases and J by 7 bases, with 8 bases between them. In germline, CDR1 is SGHDT, CDR2 YYEEEE. This CDR3 has 13 residues.

The genes are TRBV5-6 and TRBJ2-1; D call uncertain. The sequence derives from a human donor with multiple sclerosis. The source material was CD8+ T cells from PBMCs. This chain's CDR3 is CASSLGAANEQFF. DNA for the CDR3: TGTGCCAGCAGCTTGGGGGCTGCTAATGAGCAGTTCTTC.